What follows is one TCR beta chain and its context. Its matching antigen is unknown. Using immunoSEQ multiplex PCR, the repertoire was profiled, and TCRdb retains in-frame clones only, with some absent. This sample carries over 110,000 clones, more than 85% of them seen once, and the ten largest clones take roughly 12%. The sample is drawn from a study of T cell responses to AZD1222 COVID-19 vaccine. Study findings and constraints: Nearly half of spike-specific TCRs reportedly target unmutated variant regions. No repertoire was sampled before or during the peak T cell response, only after it. An increase in Spike-specific TCR breadth and depth was observed after two AZD1222 doses.

The sequence was obtained from an adult who had recovered from COVID-19. Sequencing used peripheral blood, obtained after recovery from COVID-19.

In DNA, the CDR3 is TGTGCCAGCAGCCTGTCTAGCGGGAGAATCAATGAGCAGTTCTTC. Protein sequence: CASSLSSGRINEQFF. V and J are TRBV7-8 and TRBJ2-1; 10 bases map to TRBD2. Trimming took 5 bases from V and 6 from J; bases not matched to a gene: 7. CDR3 size: 15 residues. Germline lookup yields CDR1 SGHVS and CDR2 FQNEAQ.